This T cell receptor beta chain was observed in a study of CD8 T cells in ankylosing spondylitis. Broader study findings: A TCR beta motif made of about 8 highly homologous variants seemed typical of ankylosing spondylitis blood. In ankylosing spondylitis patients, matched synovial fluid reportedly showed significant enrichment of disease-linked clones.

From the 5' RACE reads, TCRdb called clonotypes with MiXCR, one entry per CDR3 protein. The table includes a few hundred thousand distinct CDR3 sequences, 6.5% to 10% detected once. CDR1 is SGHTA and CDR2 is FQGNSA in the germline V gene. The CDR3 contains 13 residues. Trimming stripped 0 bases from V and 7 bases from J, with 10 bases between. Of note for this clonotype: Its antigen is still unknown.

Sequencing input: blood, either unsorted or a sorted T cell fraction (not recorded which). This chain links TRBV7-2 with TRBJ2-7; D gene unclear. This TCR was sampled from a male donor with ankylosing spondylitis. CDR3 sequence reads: CASSLAGDWEQYF. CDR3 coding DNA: TGTGCCAGCAGCTTAGCCGGCGATTGGGAGCAGTACTTC.